This is a list of T cell receptor beta chains from one sample in a study of shared clonotypes between healthy human individuals. Here immunoSEQ multiplex PCR was the method, and the copy in TCRdb shows in-frame clones only, minus some. Of roughly 2.1 million clones listed, approximately 94% are singletons. Sequenced sample: naive CD8+ T cells from PBMCs. Every receptor here comes from a man younger than 30 in good health. Some clones in this sample may be carry-over from other donors' samples. The CDR3 runs from the conserved cysteine through the conserved F or W. A D gene is named only where the DNA matches it firmly. Size values are once, few and many counts, or a class for expanded clones, and some rows have none.

>NA|TRBJ2-1|NA|TRBV6-1
TGTGCCAGCAGTGAAGGGTTAGAGCAGTTCTTC
CASSEGLEQFF
>NA|TRBJ2-5|TRBD2|TRBV16
TGTGCCAGCAGCCCGCCGGCACTAGCGGGAGAAGAGACCCAGTACTTC
CASSPPALAGEETQYF
>NA|TRBJ2-3|NA|TRBV27
TGTGCCAGCAGTTTAGGGGCTCCTTACACAGATACGCAGTATTTT
CASSLGAPYTDTQYF
>NA|TRBJ2-7|NA|TRBV29-1
TGCAGCGTTGAAGGCCAGGGGAGACACTCCTACGAGCAGTACTTC
CSVEGQGRHSYEQYF
>NA|TRBJ2-3|TRBD2|TRBV11-2
TGTGCCAGCAGCCTACTAGCCCGACTAGCGTATAGCACAGATACGCAGTATTTT
CASSLLARLAYSTDTQYF
>NA|TRBJ2-7|NA|TRBV2
TGTGCCAGCAGTTCGCGGGACACCAATTACGAGCAGTACTTC
CASSSRDTNYEQYF
>NA|TRBJ2-1|TRBD2|TRBV4-2
TGTGCCAGCAGCCAAGATTGGGTCCTAGCGGGGGTAAATGAGCAGTTCTTC
CASSQDWVLAGVNEQFF
>NA|TRBJ1-5|TRBD1|TRBV6-4
TGTGCCAGCAGCAGTTCAGGGGGCGTTGAGCCCCAGCATTTT
CASSSSGGVEPQHF
>NA|TRBJ2-1|NA|TRBV9
TGTGCCAGCAGCGTAGTTGGGGAGCGTTCCAATGAGCAGTTCTTC
CASSVVGERSNEQFF
>NA|TRBJ1-5|NA|TRBV28
TGTGCCAGCTACACCATATCCGGGGGGCCCCAGCCCCAGCATTTT
CASYTISGGPQPQHF
>NA|TRBJ2-4|NA|TRBV28
TGTGCCAGCAGTTTCGGGCGGCTAGCCAAAAACATTCAGTACTTC
CASSFGRLAKNIQYF
>NA|TRBJ2-2|TRBD2|TRBV4-1
TGCGCCAGCAGCCAAGCGGGGGGACTGGCTGGGGAGCTGTTTTTT
CASSQAGGLAGELFF
>NA|TRBJ1-2|NA|TRBV15
TGTGCCACCAGCTCCAGGACCGGGAACTATGGCTACACCTTC
CATSSRTGNYGYTF
>NA|TRBJ1-2|NA|TRBV4-3
TGCGCCAGCAGCCAAGAAGTGGGAGCAGATAACTATGGCTACACCTTC
CASSQEVGADNYGYTF
>NA|TRBJ2-7|TRBD2|TRBV11-2
TGTGCCAGCAGCCCTATACCCGGGACTAGCGCCTCCTACGAGCAGTACTTC
CASSPIPGTSASYEQYF
>NA|TRBJ2-7|TRBD1|TRBV27
TGTGCCAGCAGTGATTGGACAGGCAACGAGCAGTACTTC
CASSDWTGNEQYF
>once|TRBJ2-7|TRBD2|TRBV28
TGTGCCAGCAGTTTTTTTGGGACTAGCTACGAGCAGTACTTC
CASSFFGTSYEQYF
>NA|TRBJ2-7|TRBD2|TRBV9
TGTGCCAGCAGCGTTGGGGACTATTTCGGGGGCGAGCAGTACTTC
CASSVGDYFGGEQYF
>once|TRBJ1-1|NA|TRBV18
TGTGCCAGCTCACCCGCACGGGAGGAGGTGGCTTTCTTT
CASSPAREEVAFF
>NA|TRBJ1-1|NA|TRBV9
TGTGCCAGCAGCGTAGCCTCCCGTAAGGGGACCACAGGCCACACTGAAGCTTTCTTT
CASSVASRKGTTGHTEAFF
>NA|TRBJ1-4|NA|TRBV11-2
TGTGCCAGCAGGGGCCGAGGACAGCAGAATGAAAAACTGTTTTTT
CASRGRGQQNEKLFF
>NA|TRBJ2-1|NA|TRBV29-1
TGCAGCGTTGTTTCAGGAAATGAGCAGTTCTTC
CSVVSGNEQFF
>NA|TRBJ2-3|NA|TRBV27
TGTGCCAGCAGGCGGGGTGGGACAATATTCACAGATACGCAGTATTTT
CASRRGGTIFTDTQYF
>NA|TRBJ2-7|NA|TRBV10-3
TGTGCCATCAGTGAGTCGATGGCAGCCGTGCAAATCTCCTACGAGCAGTACTTC
CAISESMAAVQISYEQYF
>NA|TRBJ2-7|NA|TRBV28
TGTGCCAGCCAAACCCTCTACGAGCAGTACTTC
CASQTLYEQYF
>NA|TRBJ1-2|NA|TRBV5-1
TGCGCCAGCAGCTTGATCCGAGGGGCAGACAGTCATCGGGGCTACACCTTC
CASSLIRGADSHRGYTF
>once|TRBJ1-2|TRBD1|TRBV9
TGTGCCAGCAGCCTGCGACAGGGGGCTAACTATGGCTACACCTTC
CASSLRQGANYGYTF
>once|TRBJ2-7|NA|TRBV7-6
TGTGCCAGCAGCTTACAGGGGGGCCGAAACGAGCAGTACTTC
CASSLQGGRNEQYF
>NA|TRBJ2-7|NA|TRBV30
TGTGCCTGGAGTGCTGAAGACAGGCGGGACGAGCAGTACTTC
CAWSAEDRRDEQYF
>NA|TRBJ2-3|TRBD1|TRBV6-5
TGTGCCAGCATGAGGACAGGGGTTACAGATACGCAGTATTTT
CASMRTGVTDTQYF
>NA|TRBJ2-1|TRBD2|TRBV7-2
TGTGCCAGCAGCTTAGTTGTAGCGGGAGTTCACAATGAGCAGTTCTTC
CASSLVVAGVHNEQFF
>NA|TRBJ2-6|NA|TRBV2
TGTGCCAGCAGTGACCTGAGAGGGGAACGATCTGGGGCCAACGTCCTGACTTTC
CASSDLRGERSGANVLTF
>NA|TRBJ2-3|NA|TRBV6-4
TGTGCCAGCAGTGACTCGAAGGGCACAGATACGCAGTATTTT
CASSDSKGTDTQYF